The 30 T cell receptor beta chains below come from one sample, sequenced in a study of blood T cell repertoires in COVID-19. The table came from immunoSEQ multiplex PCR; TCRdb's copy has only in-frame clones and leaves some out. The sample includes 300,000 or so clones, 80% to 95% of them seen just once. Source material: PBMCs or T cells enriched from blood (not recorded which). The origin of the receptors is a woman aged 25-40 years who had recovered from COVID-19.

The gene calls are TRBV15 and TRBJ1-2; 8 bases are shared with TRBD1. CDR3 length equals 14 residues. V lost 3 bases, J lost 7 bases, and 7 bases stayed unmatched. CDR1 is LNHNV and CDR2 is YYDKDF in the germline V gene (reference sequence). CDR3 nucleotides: TGTGCCACCAGCAGCGGACAGGGATCGAGTGGCTACACCTTC. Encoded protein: CATSSGQGSSGYTF.

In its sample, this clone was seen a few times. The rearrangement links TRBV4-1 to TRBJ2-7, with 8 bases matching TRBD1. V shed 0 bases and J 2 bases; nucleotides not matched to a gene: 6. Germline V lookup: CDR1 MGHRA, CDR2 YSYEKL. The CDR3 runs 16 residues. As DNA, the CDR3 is TGCGCCAGCAGCCAAGACGGAAGGACAGGGACCTACGAGCAGTACTTC. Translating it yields CASSQDGRTGTYEQYF.

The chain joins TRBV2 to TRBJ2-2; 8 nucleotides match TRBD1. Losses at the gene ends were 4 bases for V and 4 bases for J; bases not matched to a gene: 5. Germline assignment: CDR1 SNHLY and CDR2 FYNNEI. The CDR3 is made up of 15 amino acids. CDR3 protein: CASSVETGATGELFF. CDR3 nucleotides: TGTGCCAGCAGTGTCGAGACAGGGGCCACCGGGGAGCTGTTTTTT.

The CDR3 sequence is CASSEIAGGPKETQYF. The CDR3 DNA reads as TGTGCCAGTAGTGAGATAGCGGGAGGGCCTAAAGAGACCCAGTACTTC. The V gene is TRBV19, the J gene TRBJ2-5, with 11 bases matching TRBD2. The CDR3 is made up of 16 amino acids. Germline CDR1 is LNHDA and CDR2 is SQIVND (reference sequence). V gave up 5 bases and J gave up 3 bases; unmatched junction bases: 8.

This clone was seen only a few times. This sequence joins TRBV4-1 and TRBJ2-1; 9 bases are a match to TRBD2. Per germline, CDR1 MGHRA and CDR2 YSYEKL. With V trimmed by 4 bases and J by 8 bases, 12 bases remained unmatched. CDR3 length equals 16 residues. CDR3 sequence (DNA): TGCGCCAGCAGCCGCCTAAGGGCGGGAGGGTTTGATGAGCAGTTCTTC. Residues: CASSRLRAGGFDEQFF.

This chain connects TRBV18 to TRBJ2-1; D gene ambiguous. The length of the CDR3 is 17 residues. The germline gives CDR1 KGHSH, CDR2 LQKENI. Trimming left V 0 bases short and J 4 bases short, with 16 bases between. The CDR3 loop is CASSPPVALNLYNEQFF. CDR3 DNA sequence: TGTGCCAGCTCACCACCAGTCGCCCTAAACCTTTACAATGAGCAGTTCTTC.

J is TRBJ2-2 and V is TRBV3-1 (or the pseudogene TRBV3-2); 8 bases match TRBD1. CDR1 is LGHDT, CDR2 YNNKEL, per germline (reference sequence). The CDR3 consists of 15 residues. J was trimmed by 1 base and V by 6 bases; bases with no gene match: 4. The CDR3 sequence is CASSPGTGNTGELFF. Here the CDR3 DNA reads TGTGCCAGCAGTCCCGGGACAGGGAACACCGGGGAGCTGTTTTTT.

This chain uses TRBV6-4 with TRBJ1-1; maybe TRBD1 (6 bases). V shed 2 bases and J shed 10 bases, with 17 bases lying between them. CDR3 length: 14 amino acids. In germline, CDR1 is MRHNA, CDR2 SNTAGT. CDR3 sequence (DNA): TGTGCCAGCAGTGACGGGAATGGGGGCGGCATAGCTTTCTTT. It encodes CASSDGNGGGIAFF.

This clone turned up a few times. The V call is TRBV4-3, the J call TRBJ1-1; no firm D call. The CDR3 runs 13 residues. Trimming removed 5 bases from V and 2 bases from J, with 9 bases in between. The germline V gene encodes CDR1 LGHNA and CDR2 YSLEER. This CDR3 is CASSIYRNTEAFF. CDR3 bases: TGCGCCAGCAGCATCTACAGAAACACTGAAGCTTTCTTT.

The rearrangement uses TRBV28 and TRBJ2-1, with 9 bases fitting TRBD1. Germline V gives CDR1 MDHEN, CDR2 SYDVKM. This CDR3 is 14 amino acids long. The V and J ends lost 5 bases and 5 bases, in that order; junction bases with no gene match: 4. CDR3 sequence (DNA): TGTGCCAGCAGTCCCCGGACAGGGGACAATGAGCAGTTCTTC. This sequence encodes CASSPRTGDNEQFF.

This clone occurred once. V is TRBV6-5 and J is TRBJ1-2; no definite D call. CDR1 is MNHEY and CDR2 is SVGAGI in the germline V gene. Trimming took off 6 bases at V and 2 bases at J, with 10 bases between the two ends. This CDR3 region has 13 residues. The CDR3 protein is CASSDTYNYGYTF. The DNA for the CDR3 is TGTGCCAGCAGCGACACTTACAACTATGGCTACACCTTC.

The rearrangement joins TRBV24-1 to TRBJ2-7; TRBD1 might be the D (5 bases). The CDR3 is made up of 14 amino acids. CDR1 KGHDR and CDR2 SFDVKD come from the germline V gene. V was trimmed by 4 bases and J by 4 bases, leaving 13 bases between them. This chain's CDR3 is CATSDSGKVYEQYF. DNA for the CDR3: TGTGCCACCAGTGACTCAGGGAAGGTTTACGAGCAGTACTTC.

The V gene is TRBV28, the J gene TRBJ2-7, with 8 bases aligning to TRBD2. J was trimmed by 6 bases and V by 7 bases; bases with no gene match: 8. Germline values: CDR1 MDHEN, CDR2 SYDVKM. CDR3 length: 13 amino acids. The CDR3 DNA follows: TGTGCCAGCAAGCCCGGGGGGGTAGGCGAGCAGTACTTC. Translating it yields CASKPGGVGEQYF.

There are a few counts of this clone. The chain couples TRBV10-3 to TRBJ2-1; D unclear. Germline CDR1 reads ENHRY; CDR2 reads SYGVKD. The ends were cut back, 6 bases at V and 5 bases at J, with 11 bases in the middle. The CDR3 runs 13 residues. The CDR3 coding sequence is TGTGCCATCAGGTTTGAACTCCACAATGAGCAGTTCTTC. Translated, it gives CAIRFELHNEQFF.

The CDR3 spells CASSKTSGSGTDTQYF. DNA for the CDR3: TGTGCCAGCAGCAAAACTAGCGGGAGCGGCACAGATACGCAGTATTTT. The gene calls are TRBV7-3 and TRBJ2-3; 11 bases map to TRBD2. CDR1 and CDR2 (germline): SGHTA, FQGTGA. The V segment lost 5 bases and the J segment 1 base; nucleotides outside the gene matches: 5. The CDR3 has 16 residues.

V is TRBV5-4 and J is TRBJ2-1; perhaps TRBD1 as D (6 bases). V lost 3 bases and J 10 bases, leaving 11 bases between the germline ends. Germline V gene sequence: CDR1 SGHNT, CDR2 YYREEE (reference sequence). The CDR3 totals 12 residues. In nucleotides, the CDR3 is TGTGCCAGCAGCTCCCGGGACACGGAGCAGTTCTTC. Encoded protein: CASSSRDTEQFF.

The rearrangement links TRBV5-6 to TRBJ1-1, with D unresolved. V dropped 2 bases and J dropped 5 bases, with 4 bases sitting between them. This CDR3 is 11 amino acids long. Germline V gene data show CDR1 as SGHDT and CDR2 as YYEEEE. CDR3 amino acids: CASSFSTEAFF. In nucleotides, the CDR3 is TGTGCCAGCAGCTTTAGTACTGAAGCTTTCTTT.

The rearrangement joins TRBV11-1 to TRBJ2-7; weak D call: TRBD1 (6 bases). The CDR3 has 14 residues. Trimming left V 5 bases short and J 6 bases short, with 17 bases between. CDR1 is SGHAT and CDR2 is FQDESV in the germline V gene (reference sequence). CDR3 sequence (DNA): TGTGCCAGCAGCACTGGACAGCGATCGTTCGAGCAGTACTTC. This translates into CASSTGQRSFEQYF.

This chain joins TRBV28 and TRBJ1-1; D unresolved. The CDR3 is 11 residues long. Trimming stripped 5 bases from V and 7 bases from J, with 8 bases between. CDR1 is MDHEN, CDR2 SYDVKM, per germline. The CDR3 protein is CASSLYYEAFF. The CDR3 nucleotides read TGTGCCAGCAGTCTGTATTATGAAGCTTTCTTT.

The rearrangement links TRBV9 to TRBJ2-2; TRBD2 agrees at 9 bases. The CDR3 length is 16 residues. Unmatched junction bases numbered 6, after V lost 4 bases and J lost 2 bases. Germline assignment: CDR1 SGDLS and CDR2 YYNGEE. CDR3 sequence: CASSPHSGRNTGELFF. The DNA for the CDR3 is TGTGCCAGCAGCCCACATAGCGGGAGAAACACCGGGGAGCTGTTTTTT.

The CDR3 nucleotides read TGTGCCAGTAGTCCCCTTCGGCCAGGGTCGAACACCGGGGAGCTGTTTTTT. Its translation: CASSPLRPGSNTGELFF. The rearrangement uses TRBV19 and TRBJ2-2, with TRBD1 as a possible D gene (5 bases). This CDR3 has 17 residues. V shed 5 bases and J shed 0 bases, with 16 bases lying between them. CDR1 is LNHDA and CDR2 is SQIVND in the germline V gene (reference sequence).

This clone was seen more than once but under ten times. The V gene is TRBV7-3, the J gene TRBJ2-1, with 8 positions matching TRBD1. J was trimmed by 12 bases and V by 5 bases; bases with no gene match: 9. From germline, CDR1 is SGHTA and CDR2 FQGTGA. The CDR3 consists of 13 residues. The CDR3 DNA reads TGTGCCAGCAGCCGATCGCAGGGGGCTCGGCAGTTCTTC. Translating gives CASSRSQGARQFF.

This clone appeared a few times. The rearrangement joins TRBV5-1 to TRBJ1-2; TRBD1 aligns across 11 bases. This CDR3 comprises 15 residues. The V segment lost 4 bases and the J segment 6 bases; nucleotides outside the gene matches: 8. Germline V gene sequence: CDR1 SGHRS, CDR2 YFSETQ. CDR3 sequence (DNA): TGCGCCAGCAGCGCCCGGACAGGGGGCGAGGATGGCTACACCTTC. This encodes CASSARTGGEDGYTF.

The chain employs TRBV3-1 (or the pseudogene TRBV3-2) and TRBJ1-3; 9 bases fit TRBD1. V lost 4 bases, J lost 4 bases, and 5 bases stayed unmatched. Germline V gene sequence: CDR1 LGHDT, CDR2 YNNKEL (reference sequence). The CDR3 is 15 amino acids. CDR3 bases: TGTGCCAGCAGCCCGACAGGGGGGATCGGAAACACCATATATTTT. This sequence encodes CASSPTGGIGNTIYF.

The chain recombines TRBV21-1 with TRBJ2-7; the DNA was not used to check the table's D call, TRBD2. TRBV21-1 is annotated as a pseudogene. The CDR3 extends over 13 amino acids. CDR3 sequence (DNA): TGTGCCAGCAGCAAGCGCCTGTTCTACGAGCAGTACTTC. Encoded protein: CASSKRLFYEQYF.

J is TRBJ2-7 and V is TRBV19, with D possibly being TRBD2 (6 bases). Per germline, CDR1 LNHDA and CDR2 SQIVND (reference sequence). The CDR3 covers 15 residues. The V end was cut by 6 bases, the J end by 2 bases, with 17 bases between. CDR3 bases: TGTGCCAGTAGGGATAATAGCGGACTGACCTACGAGCAGTACTTC. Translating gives CASRDNSGLTYEQYF.

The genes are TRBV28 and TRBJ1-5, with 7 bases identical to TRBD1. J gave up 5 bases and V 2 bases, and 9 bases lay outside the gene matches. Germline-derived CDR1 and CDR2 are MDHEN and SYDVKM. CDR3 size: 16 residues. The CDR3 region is CASSLGGGVEDQPQHF. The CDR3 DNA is TGTGCCAGCAGTTTAGGAGGGGGCGTGGAAGATCAGCCCCAGCATTTT.

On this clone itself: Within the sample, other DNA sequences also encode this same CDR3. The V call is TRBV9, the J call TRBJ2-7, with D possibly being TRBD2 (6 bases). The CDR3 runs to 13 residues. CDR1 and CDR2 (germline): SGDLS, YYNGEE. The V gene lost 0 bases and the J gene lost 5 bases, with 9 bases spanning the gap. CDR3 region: CASSVVGGDEQYF. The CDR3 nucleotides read TGTGCCAGCAGCGTAGTGGGGGGAGACGAGCAGTACTTC.

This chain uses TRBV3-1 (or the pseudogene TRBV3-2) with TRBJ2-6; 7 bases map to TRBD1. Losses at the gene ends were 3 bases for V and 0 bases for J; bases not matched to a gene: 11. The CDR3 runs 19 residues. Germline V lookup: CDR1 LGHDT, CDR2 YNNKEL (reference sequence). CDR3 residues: CASSQRYRGPTSGANVLTF. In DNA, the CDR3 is TGTGCCAGCAGCCAGCGCTATAGGGGGCCTACCTCTGGGGCCAACGTCCTGACTTTC.

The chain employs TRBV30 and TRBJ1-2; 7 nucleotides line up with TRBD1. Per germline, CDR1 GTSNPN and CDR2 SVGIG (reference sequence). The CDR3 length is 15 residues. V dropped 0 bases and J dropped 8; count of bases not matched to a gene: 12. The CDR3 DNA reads TGTGCCTGGAGTGTCCACAGGGGTAAAAGGGAAGGCTACACCTTC. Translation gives CAWSVHRGKREGYTF. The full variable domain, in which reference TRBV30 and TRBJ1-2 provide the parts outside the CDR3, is SQTIHQWPATLVQPVGSPLSLECTVEGTSNPNLYWYRQAAGRGLQLLFYSVGIGQISSEVPQNLSASRPQDRQFILSSKKLLLSDSGFYLCAWSVHRGKREGYTFGSGTRLTVV.